This is a list of T cell receptor beta chains from one sample in a study of blood T cell repertoires in COVID-19. This table comes from immunoSEQ multiplex PCR, and its TCRdb copy is limited to in-frame clones, with some not included. Here the sample spans about 210,000 clones, about nine tenths being singletons. The sequenced material came from peripheral blood. These receptors came from a man in his forties or fifties with acute or convalescent COVID-19. Each CDR3 is given with its conserved first and last residue. Each record gives: CDR3 DNA, CDR3 protein, D gene, V gene, J gene, clone size. A D gene is named only where the DNA matches it firmly. Clone size is not always given. Where it is, it says once, few, many or a class for expanded clones.

DNA: TGTGCCATCAGTGAGTCCCCCGACAGGGTAACTGGCTACACCTTC
CDR3: CAISESPDRVTGYTF
D: TRBD1
V: TRBV10-3
J: TRBJ1-2
size: .

DNA: TGCAGCGTTAGGAGAGACAATGAGCAGTTCTTC
CDR3: CSVRRDNEQFF
D: .
V: TRBV29-1
J: TRBJ2-1
size: .

DNA: TGTGCCAGCAGCTTAGAACAGGGTAGGCCCCAAGAGACCCAGTACTTC
CDR3: CASSLEQGRPQETQYF
D: .
V: TRBV11-2
J: TRBJ2-5
size: .

DNA: TGTGCCAGCAGCCAAGGGGGGACAGGAACCTATAATTCACCCCTCCACTTT
CDR3: CASSQGGTGTYNSPLHF
D: TRBD1
V: TRBV3-1/TRBV3-2
J: TRBJ1-6
size: .

DNA: TGTGCCAGCCGACGAGGAGGCACCGGGGAGCTGTTTTTT
CDR3: CASRRGGTGELFF
D: .
V: TRBV6-5
J: TRBJ2-2
size: .

DNA: TGTGCCAGCAGTTTAGGAGGCCCACCCAGCGAGCAGTACTTC
CDR3: CASSLGGPPSEQYF
D: .
V: TRBV27
J: TRBJ2-7
size: .

DNA: TGTGCCAGTAGTATTCGGCTAGCGGGAGGCATCACAGATACGCAGTATTTT
CDR3: CASSIRLAGGITDTQYF
D: TRBD2
V: TRBV19
J: TRBJ2-3
size: .

DNA: TGTGCCAGCCGCCGGGACAGAAATTCACCCCTCCACTTT
CDR3: CASRRDRNSPLHF
D: TRBD1
V: TRBV28
J: TRBJ1-6
size: .

DNA: TGTGCCACCAGTGATCCAATACTAGCGGGAGGGCCGGGTTCCTACAATGAGCAGTTCTTC
CDR3: CATSDPILAGGPGSYNEQFF
D: TRBD2
V: TRBV24-1
J: TRBJ2-1
size: .

DNA: TGTGCCATCGGGGACAGGGGGCGCACAGATACGCAGTATTTT
CDR3: CAIGDRGRTDTQYF
D: TRBD1
V: TRBV10-3
J: TRBJ2-3
size: .

DNA: TGTGCCAGCAGCTTACCAGATAGAAACACCATATATTTT
CDR3: CASSLPDRNTIYF
D: .
V: TRBV7-2
J: TRBJ1-3
size: .

DNA: TGTGCCAGCAGCCAAGAATCTGTCTCCTACGAGCAGTACTTC
CDR3: CASSQESVSYEQYF
D: .
V: TRBV14
J: TRBJ2-7
size: .

DNA: TGTGCCAGCAGTTCACAGTCGAACACCGGGGAGCTGTTTTTT
CDR3: CASSSQSNTGELFF
D: .
V: TRBV6-5
J: TRBJ2-2
size: .

DNA: TGTGCCAGCTCACCAGGGGCGGAAGCTAGCACAGATACGCAGTATTTT
CDR3: CASSPGAEASTDTQYF
D: .
V: TRBV18
J: TRBJ2-3
size: .

DNA: TGTGCCACCAGTGATTTTGGGGCGGGAAGGGGAACCGGGGAGCTGTTTTTT
CDR3: CATSDFGAGRGTGELFF
D: .
V: TRBV24-1
J: TRBJ2-2
size: .

DNA: TGTGCCAGCAGTGAGGAACAGACCCAAGTTGAAAAACTGTTTTTT
CDR3: CASSEEQTQVEKLFF
D: .
V: TRBV2
J: TRBJ1-4
size: many

DNA: TGCGCCAGCAGCTTGGGGCGGACAGGCTACAATGAGCAGTTCTTC
CDR3: CASSLGRTGYNEQFF
D: TRBD1
V: TRBV5-1
J: TRBJ2-1
size: once

DNA: TGTGCCAGTAGTATAGTCCGACAGGCTTCTGGATATGGCTACACCTTC
CDR3: CASSIVRQASGYGYTF
D: .
V: TRBV19
J: TRBJ1-2
size: .

DNA: TGTGCCAGCAGCTTAGATTCCAGGTCGAACACCGGGGAGCTGTTTTTT
CDR3: CASSLDSRSNTGELFF
D: .
V: TRBV11-3
J: TRBJ2-2
size: .

DNA: TGCGCCAGCAGCTTGGAGGGGGGGATCTCCTACAATGAGCAGTTCTTC
CDR3: CASSLEGGISYNEQFF
D: .
V: TRBV5-1
J: TRBJ2-1
size: once

DNA: TGTGCCAGCAGCACGGGTTGGGGGCTTGAGACCCAGTACTTC
CDR3: CASSTGWGLETQYF
D: .
V: TRBV6-5
J: TRBJ2-5
size: .

DNA: TGTGCCAGTCAACCACAGAACCAAGAGACCCAGTACTTC
CDR3: CASQPQNQETQYF
D: .
V: TRBV7-9
J: TRBJ2-5
size: .

DNA: TGTGCCAGCAGGGGGGACAGGGTTAGCACAGATACGCAGTATTTT
CDR3: CASRGDRVSTDTQYF
D: TRBD1
V: TRBV28
J: TRBJ2-3
size: once